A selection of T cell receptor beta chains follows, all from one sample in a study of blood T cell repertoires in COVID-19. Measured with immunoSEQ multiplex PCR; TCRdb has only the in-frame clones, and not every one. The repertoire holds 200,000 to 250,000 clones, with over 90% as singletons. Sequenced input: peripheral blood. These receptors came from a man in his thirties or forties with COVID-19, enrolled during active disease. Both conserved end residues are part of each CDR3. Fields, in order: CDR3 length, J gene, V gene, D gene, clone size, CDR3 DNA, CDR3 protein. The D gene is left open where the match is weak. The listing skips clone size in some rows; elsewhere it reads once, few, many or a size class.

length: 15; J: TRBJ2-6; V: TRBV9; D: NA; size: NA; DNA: TGTGCCAGCAGCCGCTTGGGCCCTGGGGCCAACGTCCTGACTTTC; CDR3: CASSRLGPGANVLTF
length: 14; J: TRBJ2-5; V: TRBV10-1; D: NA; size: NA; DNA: TGCGCCAGCAGTGAAGGAACAGCCATAGAGACCCAGTACTTC; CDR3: CASSEGTAIETQYF
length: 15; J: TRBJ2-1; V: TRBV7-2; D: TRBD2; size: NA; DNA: TGTGCCAGCAGCTTAGTAGGGACTAGCGGGATTGAGCAGTTCTTC; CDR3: CASSLVGTSGIEQFF
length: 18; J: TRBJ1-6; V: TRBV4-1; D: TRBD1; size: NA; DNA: TGCGCCAGCAGCCAAGATGGAGACCATGGGACAGGGAATTCACCCCTCCACTTT; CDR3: CASSQDGDHGTGNSPLHF
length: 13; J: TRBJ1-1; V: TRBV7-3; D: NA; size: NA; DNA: TGTGCCAGCAGCACACAAACGAACACTGAAGCTTTCTTT; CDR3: CASSTQTNTEAFF
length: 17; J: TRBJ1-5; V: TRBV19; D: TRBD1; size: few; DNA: TGTGCCAGTAAACCATACGGTCGACAGGGGGGCAATCAGCCCCAGCATTTT; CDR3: CASKPYGRQGGNQPQHF
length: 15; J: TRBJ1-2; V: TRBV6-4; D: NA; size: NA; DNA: TGTGCCAGCAGTGACTCGAGTACAGGCAGTGATGGCTACACCTTC; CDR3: CASSDSSTGSDGYTF
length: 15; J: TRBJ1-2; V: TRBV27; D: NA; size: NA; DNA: TGTGCCAGCAGCCAATCCCGACTGATTAACTATGGCTACACCTTC; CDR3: CASSQSRLINYGYTF
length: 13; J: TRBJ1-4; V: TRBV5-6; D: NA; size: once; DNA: TGTGCCAGCTCGGACGGAGGTAATGAAAAACTGTTTTTT; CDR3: CASSDGGNEKLFF
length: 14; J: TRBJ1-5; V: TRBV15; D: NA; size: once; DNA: TGTGCCACCAGCAGAGGCAGGGTTGGACAGCCCCAGCATTTT; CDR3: CATSRGRVGQPQHF
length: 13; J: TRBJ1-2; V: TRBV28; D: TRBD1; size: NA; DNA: TGTGCCAGCAGTAGACAGGGATACTATGGCTACACCTTC; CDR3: CASSRQGYYGYTF
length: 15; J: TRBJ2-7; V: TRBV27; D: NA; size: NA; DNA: TGTGCCAGCAGTTTATACGGGGGACGGACCTACGAGCAGTACTTC; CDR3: CASSLYGGRTYEQYF
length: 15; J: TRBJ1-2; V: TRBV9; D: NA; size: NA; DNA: TGTGCCAGCAGCGTAGAGAGCACGACAGACTATGGCTACACCTTC; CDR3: CASSVESTTDYGYTF
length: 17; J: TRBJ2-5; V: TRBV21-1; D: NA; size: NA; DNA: TGTGCCAGCAGCAAACCGTGGATAGCGGGGGGGCCTGAGACCCAGTACTTC; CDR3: CASSKPWIAGGPETQYF
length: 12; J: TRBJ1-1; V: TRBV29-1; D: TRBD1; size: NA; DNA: TGCAGCGTTGCGGACAGGGTAACTGAAGCTTTCTTT; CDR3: CSVADRVTEAFF
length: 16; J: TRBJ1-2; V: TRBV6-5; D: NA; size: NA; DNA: TGTGCCAGCAGTTACTCGAGCCGGGTCGAGGCCTATGGCTACACCTTC; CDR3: CASSYSSRVEAYGYTF
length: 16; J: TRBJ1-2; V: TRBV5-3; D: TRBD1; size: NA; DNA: TGTGCCAGAAGCCCGACAGGGCAAGCTGAACACTATGGCTACACCTTC; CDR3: CARSPTGQAEHYGYTF
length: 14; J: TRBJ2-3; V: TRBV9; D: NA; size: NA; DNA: TGTGCCAGTACCCCGGGACAAATCACAGATACGCAGTATTTT; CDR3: CASTPGQITDTQYF
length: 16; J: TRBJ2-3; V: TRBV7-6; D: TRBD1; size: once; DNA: TGTGCCAGCAGCCCCAAGACAGGGATGGGGACAGATACGCAGTATTTT; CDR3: CASSPKTGMGTDTQYF
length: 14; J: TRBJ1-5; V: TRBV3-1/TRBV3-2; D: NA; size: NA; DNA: TGTGCCAGCAGCCAAGGGAGCGGCAATCAGCCCCAGCATTTT; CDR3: CASSQGSGNQPQHF
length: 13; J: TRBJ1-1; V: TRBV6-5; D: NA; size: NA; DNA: TGTGCCAGCAGTTACCCCCGGGTGGCTGAAGCTTTCTTT; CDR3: CASSYPRVAEAFF
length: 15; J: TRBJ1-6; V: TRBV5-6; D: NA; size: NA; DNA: TGTGCCAGCAGCTTGTCGATGGGAGAGAATTCACCCCTCCACTTT; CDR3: CASSLSMGENSPLHF
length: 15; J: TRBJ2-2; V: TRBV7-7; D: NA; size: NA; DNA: TGTGCCAGCAGCCCCGGACAATCGAACACCGGGGAGCTGTTTTTT; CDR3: CASSPGQSNTGELFF
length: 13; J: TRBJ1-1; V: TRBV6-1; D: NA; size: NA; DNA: TGTGCCAGCAGTGATGTCACAACCCGTGAAGCTTTCTTT; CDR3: CASSDVTTREAFF
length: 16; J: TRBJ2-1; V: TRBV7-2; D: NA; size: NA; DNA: TGTGCCAGCAGCTTAACAGGGTTGAGCTCCTACAATGAGCAGTTCTTC; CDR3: CASSLTGLSSYNEQFF
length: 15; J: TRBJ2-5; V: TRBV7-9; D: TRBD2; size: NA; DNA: TGTGCCAGCAGCTCCGAGCGGGGGCCACAAGAGACCCAGTACTTC; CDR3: CASSSERGPQETQYF
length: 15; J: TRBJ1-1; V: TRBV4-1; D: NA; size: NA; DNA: TGCGCCAGCAGCCAAGGGAGGACAGATTACACTGAAGCTTTCTTT; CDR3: CASSQGRTDYTEAFF
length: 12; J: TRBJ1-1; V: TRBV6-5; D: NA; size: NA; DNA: TGTGCCAGCAGTTACGGTTCCGCGGGGGCTTTCTTT; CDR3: CASSYGSAGAFF
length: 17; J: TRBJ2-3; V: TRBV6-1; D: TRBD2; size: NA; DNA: TGTGCCAGCAGTGAAGCGGGGACTAGCGGACACACAGATACGCAGTATTTT; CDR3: CASSEAGTSGHTDTQYF
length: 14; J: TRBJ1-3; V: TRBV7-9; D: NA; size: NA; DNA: TGTGCCAGCAGCTTGTCAGGGGCTGGAAACACCATATATTTT; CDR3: CASSLSGAGNTIYF
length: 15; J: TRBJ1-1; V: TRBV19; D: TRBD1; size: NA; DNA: TGTGCCAGTACTCCGGGACAGGGTGATCGGTTAGGAGCTTTCTTT; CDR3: CASTPGQGDRLGAFF
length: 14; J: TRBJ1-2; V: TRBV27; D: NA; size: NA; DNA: TGTGCCAGCAGTTTATACGGGATAGAAGGTGGCTACACCTTC; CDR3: CASSLYGIEGGYTF
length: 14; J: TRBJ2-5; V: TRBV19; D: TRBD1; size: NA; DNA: TGTGCCAGTAGTATAAGACAGGGCGCGGAGACCCAGTACTTC; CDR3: CASSIRQGAETQYF
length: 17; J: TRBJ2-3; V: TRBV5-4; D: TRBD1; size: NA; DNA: TGTGCCAGCACCCTTCCGGGACAGGGGATCAGCACAGATACGCAGTATTTT; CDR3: CASTLPGQGISTDTQYF
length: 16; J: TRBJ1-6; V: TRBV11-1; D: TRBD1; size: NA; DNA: TGTGCCAGCAGCTTCTCCCGGGACAGGCTTAATTCACCCCTCCACTTT; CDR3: CASSFSRDRLNSPLHF
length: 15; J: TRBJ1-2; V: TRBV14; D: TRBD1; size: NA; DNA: TGTGCCAGCAGCGCCCGGGACAGCTACCCGTATGGCTACACCTTC; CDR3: CASSARDSYPYGYTF
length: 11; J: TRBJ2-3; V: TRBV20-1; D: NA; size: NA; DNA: TGCAGTGCTGCAAGAGCCCCTACGCAGTATTTT; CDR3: CSAARAPTQYF
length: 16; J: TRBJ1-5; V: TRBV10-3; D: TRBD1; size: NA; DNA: TGTGCCTCAGCTTCCGGGACAGGGGGCGGGAATCAGCCCCAGCATTTT; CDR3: CASASGTGGGNQPQHF
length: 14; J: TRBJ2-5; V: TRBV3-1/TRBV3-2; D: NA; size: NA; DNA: TGTGCCAGCAGCCAAGTGACGGGGGTGGGGACCCAGTACTTC; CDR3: CASSQVTGVGTQYF